The clone carrying this T cell receptor beta chain was seen a handful of times. With 4 bases removed from V and 5 bases from J, the gap between germline ends came to 18 bases. Germline lookup yields CDR1 SGHRS and CDR2 YFSETQ. The CDR3 covers 16 residues. This sample stems from a study of blood T cell repertoires in COVID-19. The table came from immunoSEQ multiplex PCR; TCRdb's copy has only in-frame clones and leaves some out. The table lists around 200,000 clones, 88% of them singletons. This chain joins TRBV5-1 and TRBJ1-4, with D tentatively TRBD1 (6 bases). Sequenced: peripheral blood. This receptor was obtained from a man younger than 35 with active or convalescent COVID-19. The CDR3 region has the DNA TGCGCCAGCAGCCTCGGGACAACGGTTACAAATGAAAAACTGTTTTTT. It specifies CASSLGTTVTNEKLFF.